The present entry profiles one TCR beta chain with its context. Its antigen has not been determined. Base quality data are lacking; no much larger clone is found one base away. This specimen belongs to a study of T cells after posttransplantation cyclophosphamide (TCRdb year 2016). Looking at the study overall: Using TRB sequencing, the study followed how the T cell repertoire reconstituted after myeloablative bone marrow transplantation in which posttransplantation cyclophosphamide served as GVHD prophylaxis. Because TRA and TRB clonality were tightly correlated in several samples, subsequent TCR analyses were focused on TRB only. Antigen receptor sequencing was done on samples from roughly 38 PTCy-treated patients and from approximately 15 related bone marrow donors of those patients. Blood from all 35 or so PTCy patients with 1-year posttransplant specimens was subjected to TRB sequencing. In 3 patients, TRB sequencing was also performed on up to roughly 3 more blood samples taken 2 to 5.2 years after transplant, and in a handful of patients, pretransplant blood was also TRB-sequenced. Public TRB sequences were checked against a database of over 3,000 sequences associated with responses to pathogens, tumor antigens, self-antigens and alloantigens. The paper's findings and limits, for the study overall: Across 45 patients, recipient CMV seropositivity and CMV reactivation were highly associated with TRB clonality; PTCy diversity was similar to CNI/methotrexate controls. The TRB repertoires of T cells infiltrating skin or GI tract showed only limited overlap with the TRB repertoires of T cells in blood. Donor-recipient similarity was low at 1-2 months but increased during the first year, and donor CD8+ memory clones often dominated later blood repertoires.

TRB sequencing was run on genomic DNA with either the immunoSEQ assay at survey resolution or the hsTCRB kit. The paper's data handling went like this. The immunoSEQ software was used for initial read processing, and the LymphoSeq R package was used for repertoire analyses. Clonality was calculated as 1 minus normalized Shannon entropy, and the Gini coefficient was also calculated for each TRB dataset. To infer phenotypes in unsorted samples, TRB sequences from sorted subsets of the recipient or donor were mapped onto the unsorted samples of the same recipient. TCRdb holds this immuneACCESS table with in-frame rearrangements only. Some clones are missing; in checked studies, unresolved V genes explain under half, and the rest has no known cause. That table supplies the V and J calls and clone size; D and trimming were determined from the DNA. The sample table shows some 9,000 clones, and approximately 87% are seen once. Of the sample, approximately 25% is held by the ten largest clones.

Spanning cysteine to phenylalanine, the CDR3 consists of 18 amino acids. Only CDR3 DNA is held: 54 bases, read in frame from base 1. V lost 10 bases and J lost 6 bases, and the count of bases not matched to a germline gene is 17. Based on the germline V gene, the CDR1 and CDR2 sequences are SNHLY and FYNNEI. Interpreted using the paper, the treatment or condition label stands for: high-dose cyclophosphamide on days +3 and +4 as single-agent GVHD prophylaxis. Busulfan and fludarabine conditioning, a related or unrelated marrow graft, and cyclophosphamide on days +3 and +4 were given to PTCy patients. The PTCy-treated patients were enrolled in a prospective multi-institutional clinical trial. Peripheral blood and bone marrow mononuclear cells were isolated by Ficoll-Hypaque density centrifugation and cryopreserved.

The chain employs TRBV2 and TRBJ2-3, with 15 central nucleotides matching TRBD2. This clonotype originated in a female patient in her forties who received an allogeneic stem cell transplant from an unrelated donor, was CMV-positive, and had no GVHD. After a transplant, some T cells may be the graft donor's own cells. The sequencing here drew on PBMCs, taken after allogeneic stem cell transplant with posttransplant cyclophosphamide. The nucleotides are TGTGCCACCCCCGCCGGGACTAGCGGGGGGCCCTATCTGGATACGCAGTATTTT. Translated, this is CATPAGTSGGPYLDTQYF. Joined to the reference TRBV2 and TRBJ2-3 proteins, this CDR3 gives the full variable domain: EPEVTQTPSHQVTQMGQEVILRCVPISNHLYFYWYRQILGQKVEFLVSFYNNEISEKSEIFDDQFSVERPDGSNFTLKIRSTKLEDSAMYFCATPAGTSGGPYLDTQYFGPGTRLTVL.